A selection of T cell receptor beta chains follows, all from one sample in a study of T cell responses to AZD1222 COVID-19 vaccine. TCRdb keeps only in-frame clones here, not all; method: immunoSEQ multiplex PCR. The sample carries about 150,000 clones, 88% recorded once. The sequenced sample was peripheral blood, obtained on day 0 of AZD1222 vaccination. Every receptor here comes from an adult in good health. The CDR3 runs from the conserved cysteine through the conserved F or W. Fields, in order: J gene, D gene, clone size, V gene, CDR3 protein, CDR3 DNA. The D gene is left open where the match is weak. The size entry is marked missing in some rows and otherwise reads once, few, many or a size class.

J: TRBJ2-7; D: TRBD2; size: NA; V: TRBV3-1/TRBV3-2; CDR3: CASSQGTSGAYEQYF; DNA: TGTGCCAGCAGCCAAGGGACTAGCGGGGCTTACGAGCAGTACTTC
J: TRBJ1-2; D: NA; size: once; V: TRBV10-3; CDR3: CAISEAPWGGYTF; DNA: TGTGCCATCAGTGAGGCCCCCTGGGGAGGCTACACCTTC
J: TRBJ2-7; D: NA; size: NA; V: TRBV29-1; CDR3: CSVAQGRTYEQYF; DNA: TGCAGCGTTGCTCAGGGGCGAACCTACGAGCAGTACTTC
J: TRBJ1-1; D: NA; size: once; V: TRBV9; CDR3: CASSVGNSEAFF; DNA: TGTGCCAGCAGCGTAGGAAACTCCGAAGCTTTCTTT
J: TRBJ2-1; D: NA; size: once; V: TRBV4-3; CDR3: CASSQGVRPSYNEQFF; DNA: TGCGCCAGCAGCCAAGGTGTCAGGCCCTCCTACAATGAGCAGTTCTTC
J: TRBJ2-1; D: NA; size: few; V: TRBV21-1; CDR3: CASSKPEQFF; DNA: TGTGCCAGCAGCAAACCTGAGCAGTTCTTC
J: TRBJ1-3; D: NA; size: NA; V: TRBV4-3; CDR3: CASSQDWAGGSGNTIYF; DNA: TGCGCCAGCAGCCAAGATTGGGCGGGTGGAAGTGGAAACACCATATATTTT
J: TRBJ2-3; D: TRBD1; size: NA; V: TRBV7-2; CDR3: CASSVWGQGTDTQYF; DNA: TGTGCCAGCAGCGTTTGGGGACAGGGCACAGATACGCAGTATTTT
J: TRBJ1-2; D: NA; size: NA; V: TRBV6-1; CDR3: CASSEVSGYTF; DNA: TGTGCCAGCAGTGAAGTGAGTGGCTACACCTTC
J: TRBJ2-2; D: TRBD2; size: NA; V: TRBV2; CDR3: CASRRLAGAGTGELFF; DNA: TGTGCCAGCAGGAGGCTAGCGGGGGCCGGCACCGGGGAGCTGTTTTTT
J: TRBJ2-5; D: NA; size: NA; V: TRBV18; CDR3: CASSPKWAEETQYF; DNA: TGTGCCAGCTCACCAAAGTGGGCAGAAGAGACCCAGTACTTC
J: TRBJ1-2; D: NA; size: NA; V: TRBV27; CDR3: CASRMEGNYGYTF; DNA: TGTGCCAGCAGAATGGAGGGTAACTATGGCTACACCTTC
J: TRBJ2-7; D: TRBD2; size: NA; V: TRBV5-1; CDR3: CASSLSLAQSYEQYF; DNA: TGCGCCAGCAGCTTGTCACTAGCGCAATCCTACGAGCAGTACTTC
J: TRBJ1-1; D: NA; size: NA; V: TRBV18; CDR3: CASSPPNTEAFF; DNA: TGTGCCAGCTCACCCCCTAACACTGAAGCTTTCTTT
J: TRBJ2-2; D: NA; size: NA; V: TRBV12-3/TRBV12-4; CDR3: CASSPLTSGELFF; DNA: TGTGCCAGCAGCCCCTTGACTTCCGGGGAGCTGTTTTTT
J: TRBJ2-5; D: NA; size: NA; V: TRBV3-1/TRBV3-2; CDR3: CASSRAVRETQYF; DNA: TGTGCCAGCAGCAGAGCAGTTAGGGAGACCCAGTACTTC